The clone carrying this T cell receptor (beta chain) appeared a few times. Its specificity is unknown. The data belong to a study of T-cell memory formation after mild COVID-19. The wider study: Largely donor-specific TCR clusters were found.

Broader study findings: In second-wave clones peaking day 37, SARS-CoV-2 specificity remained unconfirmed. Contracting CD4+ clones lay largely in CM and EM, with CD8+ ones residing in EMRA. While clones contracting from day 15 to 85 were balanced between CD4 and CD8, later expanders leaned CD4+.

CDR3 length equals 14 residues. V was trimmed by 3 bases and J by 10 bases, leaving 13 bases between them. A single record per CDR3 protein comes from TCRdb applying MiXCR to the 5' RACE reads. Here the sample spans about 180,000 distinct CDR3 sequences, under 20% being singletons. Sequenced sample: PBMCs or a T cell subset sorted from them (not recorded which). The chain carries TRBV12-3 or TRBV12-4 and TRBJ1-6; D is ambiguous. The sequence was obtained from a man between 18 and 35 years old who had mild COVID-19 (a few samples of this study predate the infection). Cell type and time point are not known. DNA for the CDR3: TGTGCCAGCAGTTTCAGGCAGAAGGCCTCACCCCTCCACTTT. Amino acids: CASSFRQKASPLHF.